These 5 T cell receptor beta chains were all obtained from the same sample, sequenced in a study of T-cell reconstitution after alpha-beta-depleted transplantation in children (dated by TCRdb to 2015 to 2016). Library construction relied on PCR. These reads were obtained on an Illumina HiSeq 2500. TCR library preparation used molecular barcoding, with unique molecular identifiers applied to normalize quantification of the TCRbeta repertoire. Using fastp trimming at Q25 and MiXCR clonotype assembly, TCRdb reanalyzed the public sequencing data and kept in-frame beta chains. Entries that share a CDR3 protein sequence are merged under the most common genes and DNA. Across this sample there are under 750,000 distinct CDR3 sequences, with 23% seen only once. The ten most abundant clones make up about 14% of the sample. This specimen's treatment or condition label, interpreted: allogeneic hematopoietic cell transplantation with graft depleted of TCRalphabeta T cells and CD19 B cells.

The sequencing used PBMCs, mostly from graft donor cells, collected 360 days after TCRalphabeta/CD19-depleted stem cell transplant. These receptors came from a boy younger than two who had a stem cell transplant for acute myeloid leukemia, so the T cells may come from the graft donor.

In its sample, this clonotype was seen a few times. The chain joins TRBV12-3 or TRBV12-4 to TRBJ2-5; tentative D call: TRBD2 (7 bases). There are 15 residues in the CDR3. V lost 3 bases to trimming and J lost 1 base, with 12 bases between them. CDR3: CASSFRGGVQETQYF. In DNA form, the CDR3 reads TGTGCCAGCAGTTTTAGAGGGGGGGTCCAAGAGACCCAGTACTTC.

The chain couples TRBV29-1 to TRBJ1-4, with a tentative D call TRBD1 (6 bases). Germline CDR1 is SQVTM and CDR2 is ANQGSEA. The ends were cut back, 6 bases at V and 8 bases at J, with 22 bases in the middle. The CDR3 runs 15 residues. CDR3 nucleotide sequence: TGCAGCGTCGCCCTGGCGGGGGGAACAGGGGAAAAACTGTTTTTT. Translated, it gives CSVALAGGTGEKLFF.

The chain uses TRBV20-1 and TRBJ2-7; D is ambiguous. The germline gives CDR1 DFQATT, CDR2 SNEGSKA (reference sequence). Trimming left V 2 bases short and J 7 bases short, with 12 bases between. CDR3 length equals 12 residues. The CDR3 here is CSARLGPREQYF. In DNA, the CDR3 is TGCAGTGCTAGATTGGGCCCGAGGGAGCAGTACTTC.

This clonotype was detected many times. The chain links TRBV7-7 to TRBJ2-2; TRBD2 matches 9 bases. Trimming removed 4 bases from V and 6 bases from J; junction bases left unmatched: 3. The CDR3 is 14 amino acids. The germline V gene encodes CDR1 SSHAT and CDR2 FNYEAQ (reference sequence). For the CDR3, the DNA is TGTGCCAGCAGCTCGGGACTAGCAGCCGGGGAGCTGTTTTTT. As protein: CASSSGLAAGELFF.

This clonotype showed up just a few times. The V call is TRBV20-1, the J call TRBJ2-5; 9 bases are a match to TRBD1. The V and J ends lost 7 bases and 5 bases, in that order; junction bases with no gene match: 8. From germline, CDR1 is DFQATT and CDR2 SNEGSKA (reference sequence). CDR3 size: 13 residues. The DNA for the CDR3 is TGCAGTGGTATCCGGGACAGGGCTGAGACCCAGTACTTC. Protein sequence: CSGIRDRAETQYF.